Following are 11 T cell receptor beta chains from one sample sequenced in a study of beta chain features in type 1 diabetes. Findings of the study overall: Shorter TCRB CDR3s, moderately but significantly so, marked every one of the four CD4+ subsets in Type 1 diabetes patients.

For these receptors, no antigen is known. cDNA synthesis used the whole RNA isolate, giving expressed TCRB sequences. The method was immunoSEQ multiplex PCR; TCRdb's version includes in-frame clones alone and lacks a portion of them. The sample includes approximately 360,000 clones, roughly 12% of them seen just once. What was sequenced was naive CD4+ T cells from blood. These receptors were collected from a woman aged 18-30 years with type 1 diabetes.

The chain couples TRBV6-5 to TRBJ2-7; D is perhaps TRBD2 (5 bases). Germline CDR1 and CDR2: MNHEY and SVGAGI. The CDR3 is 11 amino acids. V shed 5 bases and J shed 5 bases, with 7 bases lying between them. CDR3 in DNA: TGTGCCAGCAGTCACGGGGACGAGCAGTACTTC. Translated, it gives CASSHGDEQYF.

The sample holds a few counts of this clone. The rearrangement uses TRBV30 and TRBJ1-6, with D unclear. Germline-derived CDR1 and CDR2 are GTSNPN and SVGIG (reference sequence). Trimming cost V 5 bases and J 10 bases, with 18 bases left between them. CDR3 length: 14 residues. Here the CDR3 reads CAWGRESHRSPLHF. In DNA form, the CDR3 reads TGTGCCTGGGGAAGGGAGTCGCATCGATCACCCCTCCACTTT. Complete variable domain (other parts from reference TRBV30 and TRBJ1-6): SQTIHQWPATLVQPVGSPLSLECTVEGTSNPNLYWYRQAAGRGLQLLFYSVGIGQISSEVPQNLSASRPQDRQFILSSKKLLLSDSGFYLCAWGRESHRSPLHFGNGTRLTVT.

A few counts support this clone. V and J are TRBV5-1 and TRBJ1-4, with D perhaps TRBD1 (6 bases). V was clipped by 0 bases and J by 5 bases, with 11 bases between them. This CDR3 is 15 amino acids long. Germline V gives CDR1 SGHRS, CDR2 YFSETQ. CDR3: CASSLAVQGNEKLFF. The CDR3 DNA is TGCGCCAGCAGCTTGGCCGTTCAGGGGAATGAAAAACTGTTTTTT.

V gene TRBV9 combines with J gene TRBJ2-2; 8 nucleotides line up with TRBD2. Germline V gene sequence: CDR1 SGDLS, CDR2 YYNGEE. This CDR3 is 16 amino acids long. V shed 3 bases and J 5 bases; nucleotides not matched to a gene: 9. The DNA for the CDR3 is TGTGCCAGCAGCGCCCGGGGGGGGGTACGAACCGGGGAGCTGTTTTTT. Residues: CASSARGGVRTGELFF.

This chain links TRBV7-2 with TRBJ2-1; the D gene is possibly TRBD1 (5 bases). The CDR3 extends over 12 amino acids. CDR1 is SGHTA, CDR2 FQGNSA, per germline. V lost 5 bases, J lost 4 bases, and 6 bases lay in between. CDR3 sequence reads: CASSRQYNEQFF. The DNA of the CDR3 is TGTGCCAGCAGCCGACAGTACAATGAGCAGTTCTTC.

This clone occurred a few times. The gene calls are TRBV29-1 and TRBJ2-7, with a tentative D call TRBD1 (6 bases). Trimming cost V 5 bases and J 3 bases, with 17 bases left between them. This CDR3 comprises 14 residues. Germline CDR1 reads SQVTM; CDR2 reads ANQGSEA. CDR3 coding DNA: TGCAGCGTTCTAGGGACATTCGCTGGCTACGAGCAGTACTTC. Protein product: CSVLGTFAGYEQYF.

This clone was detected only a few times. The chain couples TRBV29-1 to TRBJ1-1; no clear D gene. The CDR3 is 11 amino acids. CDR1 and CDR2 (germline): SQVTM, ANQGSEA. Trimming left V 5 bases short and J 4 bases short, with 8 bases between. The CDR3, as DNA: TGCAGCGTTCGCGGGCCCACTGAAGCTTTCTTT. Translation: CSVRGPTEAFF. Based on the CDR3 plus reference TRBV29-1 and TRBJ1-1, the full variable domain is SAVISQKPSRDICQRGTSLTIQCQVDSQVTMMFWYRQQPGQSLTLIATANQGSEATYESGFVIDKFPISRPNLTFSTLTVSNMSPEDSSIYLCSVRGPTEAFFGQGTRLTVV.

This clone was recorded a few times. The genes are TRBV2 and TRBJ2-1; 9 positions agree with TRBD1. Per germline, CDR1 SNHLY and CDR2 FYNNEI. V trimming: 5 bases; J trimming: 7 bases; junction bases outside the gene matches: 3. This CDR3 has 13 residues. The CDR3, as DNA: TGTGCCAGCAGTACGACAGGGGGAAATGAGCAGTTCTTC. As protein: CASSTTGGNEQFF. Drawing the rest from reference TRBV2 and TRBJ2-1, the complete variable domain is EPEVTQTPSHQVTQMGQEVILRCVPISNHLYFYWYRQILGQKVEFLVSFYNNEISEKSEIFDDQFSVERPDGSNFTLKIRSTKLEDSAMYFCASSTTGGNEQFFGPGTRLTVL.

This clone was seen a few times. This chain uses TRBV2 with TRBJ1-6; 9 bases are a match to TRBD1. This CDR3 region has 15 residues. V was clipped by 4 bases and J by 7 bases; unmatched bases: 5. In germline, CDR1 is SNHLY, CDR2 FYNNEI. CDR3 nucleotide sequence: TGTGCCAGCAGTGCCAGGACAGGGGAGAATTCACCCCTCCACTTT. This encodes CASSARTGENSPLHF.

The chain couples TRBV7-2 to TRBJ2-1, with TRBD2 matching over 13 bases. This CDR3 spans 19 amino acids. The V gene end was trimmed by 3 bases and the J gene end by 4 bases; junction bases not matched to a gene: 12. Per the germline V gene, CDR1 is SGHTA and CDR2 is FQGNSA. Here the CDR3 DNA reads TGTGCCAGCAGCTTTTTTTTAGGGACTAGCGGGGCCCCATACAATGAGCAGTTCTTC. It translates to CASSFFLGTSGAPYNEQFF.

The V call is TRBV7-9, the J call TRBJ2-1; 8 bases are shared with TRBD2. From germline, CDR1 is SEHNR and CDR2 FQNEAQ (reference sequence). V lost 10 bases to trimming and J lost 8 bases; unmatched junction nucleotides: 13. The length of the CDR3 is 14 residues. The chain's CDR3 is CATRGGLGIDEQFF. The CDR3 bases are TGTGCCACGCGCGGGGGACTAGGCATCGATGAGCAGTTCTTC.